This T cell receptor (beta chain) was sequenced in a study of chemoradiotherapy in HPV16-positive cancers. The V end lost 2 bases, the J end lost 5 bases, and 10 bases lay between the germline ends. Germline CDR1 and CDR2: SGHDT and YYEEEE. The CDR3 runs 14 residues. Samples were taken several times over chemoradiotherapy. Here immunoSEQ multiplex PCR was the method, and the copy in TCRdb shows in-frame clones only, minus some. The repertoire consists of roughly 5,000 clones, with roughly 92% occurring once and the leading ten covering roughly 20%. The source of this sequence is a human donor with HPV-associated anogenital cancer. The input for sequencing was blood, taken from a patient who underwent chemoradiotherapy. V is TRBV5-6 and J is TRBJ2-2; D call uncertain. Written as DNA, the CDR3 is TGTGCCAGCAGCTTTTTGGGGTGGACCGGGGAGCTGTTTTTT. It codes for CASSFLGWTGELFF.